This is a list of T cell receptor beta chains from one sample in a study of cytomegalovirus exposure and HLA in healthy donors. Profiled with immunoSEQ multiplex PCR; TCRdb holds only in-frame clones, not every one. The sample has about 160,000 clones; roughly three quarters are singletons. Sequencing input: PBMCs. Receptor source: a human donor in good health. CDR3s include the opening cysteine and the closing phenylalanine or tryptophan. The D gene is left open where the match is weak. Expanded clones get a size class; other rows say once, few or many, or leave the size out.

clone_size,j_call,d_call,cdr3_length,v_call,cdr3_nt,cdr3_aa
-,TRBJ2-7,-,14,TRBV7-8,TGTGCCAGCAGCTTAGTGCAGGCTTCCTACGAGCAGTACTTC,CASSLVQASYEQYF
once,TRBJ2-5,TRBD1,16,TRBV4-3,TGCGCCAGCAGCCAAGGGTTGGACAGGGGGCTGGAGACCCAGTACTTC,CASSQGLDRGLETQYF
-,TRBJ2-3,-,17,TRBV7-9,TGTGCCAGCAGCTTATTCCCAACAGGGATTGTCACAGATACGCAGTATTTT,CASSLFPTGIVTDTQYF
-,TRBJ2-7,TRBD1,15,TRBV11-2,TGTGCCAGCAGCTTACCGGACAGGGGTACCTACGAGCAGTACTTC,CASSLPDRGTYEQYF
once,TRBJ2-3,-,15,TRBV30,TGTGCCTGGAGCGTACTCGACTGGCGCACAGATACGCAGTATTTT,CAWSVLDWRTDTQYF
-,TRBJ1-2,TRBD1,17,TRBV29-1,TGCAGCGTTGGGGACAGAAGAATCACAGAATCTAACTATGGCTACACCTTC,CSVGDRRITESNYGYTF
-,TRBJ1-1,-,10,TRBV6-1,TGTGCCAGCAGTGAATTCTTTGCTTTCTTT,CASSEFFAFF
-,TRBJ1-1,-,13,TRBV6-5,TGTGCCAGCAGTCCGACCGGGGACACTGAAGCTTTCTTT,CASSPTGDTEAFF
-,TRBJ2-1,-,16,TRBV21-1,TGTGCCAGCAGCAAGGATCGGGGGGGTGGCTACAATGAGCAGTTCTTC,CASSKDRGGGYNEQFF
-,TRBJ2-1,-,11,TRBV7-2,TGTGCCAGCAGCCTCGCCGCGATTCGATTCTTC,CASSLAAIRFF
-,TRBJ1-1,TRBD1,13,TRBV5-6,TGTGCCAGCAGCTTGGAGGGGACAGGGAGAGCTTTCTTT,CASSLEGTGRAFF
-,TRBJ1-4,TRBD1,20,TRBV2,TGTGCCAGCAGTAAAACGGGCCGGGACAGCTCCCTCGCAACTAATGAAAAACTGTTTTTT,CASSKTGRDSSLATNEKLFF
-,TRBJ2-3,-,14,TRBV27,TGTGCCATTCGGACTAATACGTTCGCAGATACGCAGTATTTT,CAIRTNTFADTQYF
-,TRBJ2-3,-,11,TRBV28,TGTGCCAGCACTCAGACAGATACGCAGTATTTT,CASTQTDTQYF
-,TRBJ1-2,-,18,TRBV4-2,TGTGCCAGCAGCCAATTGGGAGATCTACAGGACAGAGGAAAGGGCTACACCTTC,CASSQLGDLQDRGKGYTF